The rows below give T cell receptor beta chains drawn from one sample of a study of shared clonotypes between healthy human individuals. Method: immunoSEQ multiplex PCR; TCRdb's copy keeps in-frame clones and lacks some. This table has over a million clones, about four fifths appearing once. Sequencing was carried out using memory CD4+ T cells from PBMCs. The origin of the receptors is a man younger than 35 in good health. Some clones in this sample may be carry-over from other donors' samples. CDR3s include the opening cysteine and the closing phenylalanine or tryptophan. D genes are given only for firm matches. Clone size is given for some rows only: seen once, a few or many times, or a class if the clone is expanded.

cdr3_length	v_call	j_call	clone_size	d_call	cdr3_nt	cdr3_aa
13	TRBV7-9	TRBJ2-7	-	-	TGTGCCAGCAGCCTACGGTTGTCGGGCGAGCAGTACTTC	CASSLRLSGEQYF
16	TRBV5-1	TRBJ2-3	-	-	TGCGCCAGCAGCTTGGGTTCCACGGACAACACAGATACGCAGTATTTT	CASSLGSTDNTDTQYF
13	TRBV18	TRBJ2-5	-	-	TGTGCCAGCTCACCTTCTTCCTTGGAGACCCAGTACTTC	CASSPSSLETQYF
15	TRBV6-1	TRBJ2-7	-	-	TGTGCCAGCAGTGAAGCGGGTTGGTCAACCTACGAGCAGTACTTC	CASSEAGWSTYEQYF
15	TRBV15	TRBJ1-5	once	-	TGTGCCACCAGCAGAGATAGCGGCCCGAGGGATCCCCAGCATTTT	CATSRDSGPRDPQHF
13	TRBV6-5	TRBJ1-1	-	-	TGTGCCAGCAGTTACTTGGACACCCGCGAAGCTTTCTTT	CASSYLDTREAFF
15	TRBV2	TRBJ1-1	once	-	TGTGCCAGCAGTCCTCGCGGTAGGGTAGGGACTGAAGCTTTCTTT	CASSPRGRVGTEAFF
18	TRBV27	TRBJ2-2	few	-	TGTGCCAGCAGTTTTCTCCCCCCAGGAACGTTAAACACCGGGGAGCTGTTTTTT	CASSFLPPGTLNTGELFF
16	TRBV25-1	TRBJ2-1	-	TRBD2	TGTGCCAGCAGTCGGGGGGAGGGGCACCTCTACAATGAGCAGTTCTTC	CASSRGEGHLYNEQFF
14	TRBV5-8	TRBJ2-2	-	-	TGTGCCAGCAGCCGGATCGTTGGCGCCGGGGAGCTGTTTTTT	CASSRIVGAGELFF
15	TRBV9	TRBJ1-3	-	-	TGTGCCAGCAGCGCGCAGCAAAACTCTGGAAACACCATATATTTT	CASSAQQNSGNTIYF
15	TRBV11-2	TRBJ1-2	-	-	TGTGCCAGCAGCTTAGCCCCCTTCCCTAACTATGGCTACACCTTC	CASSLAPFPNYGYTF
15	TRBV7-2	TRBJ1-3	-	-	TGTGCCAGCAGCTTAGATAGGGTAGATGGAAACACCATATATTTT	CASSLDRVDGNTIYF